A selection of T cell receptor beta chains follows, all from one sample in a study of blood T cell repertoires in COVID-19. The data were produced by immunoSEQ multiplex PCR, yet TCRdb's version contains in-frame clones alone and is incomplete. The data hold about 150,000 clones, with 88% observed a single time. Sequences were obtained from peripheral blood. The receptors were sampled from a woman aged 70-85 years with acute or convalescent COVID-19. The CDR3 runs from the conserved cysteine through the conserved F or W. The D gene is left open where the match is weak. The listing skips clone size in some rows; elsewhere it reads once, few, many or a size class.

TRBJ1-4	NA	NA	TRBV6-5	CASSYRGIGREKLFF	TGTGCCAGCAGTTACAGGGGCATCGGACGTGAAAAACTGTTTTTT
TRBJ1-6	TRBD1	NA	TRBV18	CASSRNRGDSPLHF	TGTGCCAGCTCGAGGAACAGGGGAGACTCACCCCTCCACTTT
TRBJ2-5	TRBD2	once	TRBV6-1	CASSELRRGGGQETQYF	TGTGCCAGCAGTGAATTAAGGCGGGGGGGCGGCCAAGAGACCCAGTACTTC
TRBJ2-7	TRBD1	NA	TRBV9	CASSPGTVDFYEQYF	TGTGCCAGCAGCCCGGGGACAGTAGATTTCTACGAGCAGTACTTC
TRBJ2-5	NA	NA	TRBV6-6	CASSQLRQGPPGETQYF	TGTGCCAGCAGTCAACTGAGGCAGGGGCCACCGGGGGAGACCCAGTACTTC
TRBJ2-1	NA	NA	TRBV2	CASSVSRTYNEQFF	TGTGCCAGCAGTGTTAGTCGCACCTACAATGAGCAGTTCTTC
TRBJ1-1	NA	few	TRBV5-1	CASSWGTGGTEAFF	TGCGCCAGCAGCTGGGGCACAGGTGGGACTGAAGCTTTCTTT
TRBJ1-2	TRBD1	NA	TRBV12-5	CASGLDRTGATLNYGYTF	TGTGCTAGTGGTTTGGACCGGACAGGCGCTACCCTTAACTATGGCTACACCTTC
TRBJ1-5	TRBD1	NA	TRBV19	CASRPTGNSNQPQHF	TGTGCCAGTAGACCGACAGGGAATAGCAATCAGCCCCAGCATTTT
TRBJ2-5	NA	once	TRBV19	CASRPTGGGETQYF	TGTGCCAGCCGACCTACGGGGGGCGGCGAGACCCAGTACTTC
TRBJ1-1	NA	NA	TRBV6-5	CASSYREEGTEAFF	TGTGCCAGCAGTTACCGCGAGGAGGGCACTGAAGCTTTCTTT
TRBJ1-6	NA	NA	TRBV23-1	CASSQYIRGPLSSYNSPLHF	TGCGCCAGCAGTCAATATATAAGGGGTCCGTTGAGCTCCTATAATTCACCCCTCCACTTT
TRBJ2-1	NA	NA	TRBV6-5	CASSPNRLQFF	TGTGCCAGCAGTCCTAACCGATTGCAGTTCTTC
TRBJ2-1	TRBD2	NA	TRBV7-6	CASSLAPSGGAGYNEQFF	TGTGCCAGCAGCTTAGCGCCTAGCGGGGGGGCGGGCTACAATGAGCAGTTCTTC
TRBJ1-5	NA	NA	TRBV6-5	CASSFQNQPQHF	TGTGCCAGCAGTTTTCAGAATCAGCCCCAGCATTTT
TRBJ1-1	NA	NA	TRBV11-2	CASTRSGALSTEAFF	TGTGCCAGCACCCGTTCTGGGGCCCTTAGCACTGAAGCTTTCTTT
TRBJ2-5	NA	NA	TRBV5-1	CASSLAGAAQETQYF	TGCGCCAGCAGCTTGGCTGGGGCAGCGCAAGAGACCCAGTACTTC
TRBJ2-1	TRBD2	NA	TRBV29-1	CSVVGLASGNEQFF	TGCAGCGTTGTGGGTTTGGCTAGCGGGAATGAGCAGTTCTTC
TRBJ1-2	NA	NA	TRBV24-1	CATSDIDMLCRPYYGYTF	TGTGCCACCAGTGATATCGACATGCTGTGCCGCCCCTACTATGGCTACACCTTC
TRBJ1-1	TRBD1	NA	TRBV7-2	CASSLLAGQGSEAFF	TGTGCCAGCAGCTTATTGGCGGGACAGGGCTCTGAAGCTTTCTTT
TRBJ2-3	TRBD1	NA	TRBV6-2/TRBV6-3	CASSPGQGFDTQYF	TGTGCCAGCAGTCCGGGACAGGGGTTTGATACGCAGTATTTT
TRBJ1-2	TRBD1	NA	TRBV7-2	CASSPSTGAYGYTF	TGTGCCAGCAGCCCATCGACAGGGGCCTATGGCTACACCTTC
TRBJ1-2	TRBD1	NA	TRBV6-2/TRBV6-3	CASSYSTGTGYNGYTF	TGTGCCAGCAGTTACTCAACCGGGACAGGGTATAATGGCTACACCTTC
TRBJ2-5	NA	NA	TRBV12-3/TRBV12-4	CASSLWQGTQYF	TGTGCCAGCAGTTTATGGCAGGGGACCCAGTACTTC
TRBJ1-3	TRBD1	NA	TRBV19	CASIARGTARTGNTIYF	TGTGCCAGTATTGCGAGAGGGACAGCGAGGACTGGAAACACCATATATTTT
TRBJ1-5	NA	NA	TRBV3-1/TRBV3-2	CASSQVGAQPQHF	TGTGCCAGCAGCCAAGTTGGGGCTCAGCCCCAGCATTTT
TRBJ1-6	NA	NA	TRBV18	CASSEYDYNSPLHF	TGTGCCAGCTCGGAGTATGATTATAATTCACCCCTCCACTTT
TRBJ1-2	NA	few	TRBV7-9	CASPSTQGGGYTF	TGTGCCAGCCCCAGTACCCAGGGAGGTGGCTACACCTTC
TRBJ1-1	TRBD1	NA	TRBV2	CASTITRTGGTEAFF	TGTGCCAGCACTATAACAAGGACAGGGGGCACTGAAGCTTTCTTT
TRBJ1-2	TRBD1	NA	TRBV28	CASRSWDRGLWYGYTF	TGTGCCAGCAGGTCCTGGGACAGGGGGCTTTGGTATGGCTACACCTTC
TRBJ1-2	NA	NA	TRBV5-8	CASSLAGDYGYTF	TGTGCCAGCAGCTTGGCAGGGGACTATGGCTACACCTTC
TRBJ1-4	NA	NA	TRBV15	CATSRDPGGHIEKLFF	TGTGCCACCAGCAGAGACCCGGGGGGGCATATTGAAAAACTGTTTTTT
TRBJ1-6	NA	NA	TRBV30	CAWSVPGGYNSPLHF	TGTGCCTGGAGTGTACCCGGGGGGTATAATTCACCCCTCCACTTT
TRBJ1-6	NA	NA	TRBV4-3	CASSPGLANNSPLHF	TGCGCCAGCAGCCCCGGTTTAGCCAATAATTCACCCCTCCACTTT
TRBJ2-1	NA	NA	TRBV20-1	CSASEEGSALYNEQFF	TGCAGTGCTAGTGAGGAGGGAAGCGCGCTATACAATGAGCAGTTCTTC
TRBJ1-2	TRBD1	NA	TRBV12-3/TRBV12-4	CASSLGQGGYTF	TGTGCCAGCAGTTTGGGACAGGGGGGCTACACCTTC
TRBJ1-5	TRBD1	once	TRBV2	CASRGTGQGFNQPQHF	TGTGCCAGCAGAGGCACGGGACAGGGCTTCAATCAGCCCCAGCATTTT
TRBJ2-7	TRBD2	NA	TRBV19	CASSLYPPGLVDYEQYF	TGTGCCAGTAGTTTATACCCACCGGGACTAGTAGACTACGAGCAGTACTTC
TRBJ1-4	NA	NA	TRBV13	CASSLSKGDTNEKLFF	TGTGCCAGCAGCTTATCCAAGGGGGACACTAATGAAAAACTGTTTTTT
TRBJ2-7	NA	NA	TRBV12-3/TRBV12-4	CASSPTGFYEQYF	TGTGCCAGCAGTCCGACAGGTTTCTACGAGCAGTACTTC
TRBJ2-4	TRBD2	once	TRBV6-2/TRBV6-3	CASSPAAGSNIQYF	TGTGCCAGCAGTCCAGCAGCGGGGAGTAACATTCAGTACTTC
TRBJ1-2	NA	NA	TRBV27	CASSLSGRSGYTF	TGTGCCAGCAGTTTATCGGGCAGATCTGGCTACACCTTC
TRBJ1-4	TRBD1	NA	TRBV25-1	CASSEYYGTANEKLFF	TGTGCCAGCAGTGAATATTATGGGACAGCTAATGAAAAACTGTTTTTT